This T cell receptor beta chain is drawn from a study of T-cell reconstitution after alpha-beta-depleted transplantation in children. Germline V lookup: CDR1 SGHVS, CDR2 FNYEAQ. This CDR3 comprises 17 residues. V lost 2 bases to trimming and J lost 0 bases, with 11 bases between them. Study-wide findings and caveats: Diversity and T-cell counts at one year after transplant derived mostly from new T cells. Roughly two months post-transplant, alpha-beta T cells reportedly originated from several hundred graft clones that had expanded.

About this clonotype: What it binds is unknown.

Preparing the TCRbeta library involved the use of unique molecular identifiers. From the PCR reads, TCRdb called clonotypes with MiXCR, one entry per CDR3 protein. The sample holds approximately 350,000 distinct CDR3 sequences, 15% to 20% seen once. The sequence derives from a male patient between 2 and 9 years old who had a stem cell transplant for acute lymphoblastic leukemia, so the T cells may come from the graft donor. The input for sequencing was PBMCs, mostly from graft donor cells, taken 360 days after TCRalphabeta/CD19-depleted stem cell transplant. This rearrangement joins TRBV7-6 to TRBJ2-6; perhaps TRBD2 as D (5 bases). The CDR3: CASSLYGSPSGANVLTF. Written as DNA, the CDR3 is TGTGCCAGCAGCTTATATGGGAGTCCCTCTGGGGCCAACGTCCTGACTTTC.